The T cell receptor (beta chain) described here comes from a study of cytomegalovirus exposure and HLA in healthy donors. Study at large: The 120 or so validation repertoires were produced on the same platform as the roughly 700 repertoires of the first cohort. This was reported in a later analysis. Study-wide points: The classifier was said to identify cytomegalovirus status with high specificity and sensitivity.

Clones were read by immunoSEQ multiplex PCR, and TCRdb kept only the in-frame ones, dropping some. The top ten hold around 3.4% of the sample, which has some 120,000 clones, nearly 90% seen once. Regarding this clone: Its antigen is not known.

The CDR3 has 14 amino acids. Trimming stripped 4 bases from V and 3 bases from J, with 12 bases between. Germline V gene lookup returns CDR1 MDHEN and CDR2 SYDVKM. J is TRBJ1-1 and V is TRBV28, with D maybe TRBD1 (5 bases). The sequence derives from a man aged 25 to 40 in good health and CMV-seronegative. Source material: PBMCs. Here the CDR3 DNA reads TGTGCCAGCAGTTCCCAGGGCGGACACACTGAAGCTTTCTTT. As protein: CASSSQGGHTEAFF. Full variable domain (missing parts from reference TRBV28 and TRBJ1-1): DVKVTQSSRYLVKRTGEKVFLECVQDMDHENMFWYRQDPGLGLRLIYFSYDVKMKEKGDIPEGYSVSREKKERFSLILESASTNQTSMYLCASSSQGGHTEAFFGQGTRLTVV.